These T cell receptor beta chains were read from a single sample in a study of cytomegalovirus exposure and HLA in healthy donors. Data came from immunoSEQ multiplex PCR; TCRdb stores just in-frame clones and leaves some out. The sample carries about 140,000 clones, 60% to 80% recorded once. Sequencing was done on a sample of PBMCs. These receptors were collected from a man between 18 and 29 years old in good health and CMV-seronegative. Both conserved end residues are part of each CDR3. The D gene is left open where the match is weak. Rows may omit the clone size; those that give it use once, few, many or a size class.

D,J,V,size,CDR3,DNA
.,TRBJ2-7,TRBV5-1,.,CASSLIQGRPPGEQYF,TGCGCCAGCAGCTTGATACAGGGTAGGCCCCCCGGCGAGCAGTACTTC
TRBD1,TRBJ1-1,TRBV9,.,CASSVGRGQGAAGTEAFF,TGTGCCAGCAGCGTAGGTAGGGGACAGGGGGCTGCCGGCACTGAAGCTTTCTTT
TRBD1,TRBJ2-2,TRBV7-2,.,CASSFGTGGYTGELFF,TGTGCCAGCAGCTTTGGGACAGGGGGCTATACCGGGGAGCTGTTTTTT
.,TRBJ1-1,TRBV30,once,CAWSLGSQGTFF,TGTGCCTGGAGTTTGGGCTCCCAGGGGACTTTCTTT
TRBD1,TRBJ1-6,TRBV30,.,CAWDRGAWSPLHF,TGTGCCTGGGACAGGGGAGCGTGGTCACCCCTCCACTTT
TRBD1,TRBJ2-3,TRBV29-1,.,CSAPDRGFGDTQYF,TGCAGCGCCCCGGACAGGGGGTTTGGTGATACGCAGTATTTT
.,TRBJ1-5,TRBV6-4,.,CASRPPVSGHPSKPQHF,TGTGCCAGCCGACCTCCGGTCTCGGGACACCCGTCGAAGCCCCAGCATTTT
TRBD1,TRBJ1-1,TRBV5-4,.,CASSPRQGNTEAFF,TGTGCCAGCAGCCCGAGACAGGGGAACACTGAAGCTTTCTTT
.,TRBJ1-6,TRBV6-5,few,CASRGSSYNSPLHF,TGTGCCAGCAGGGGGAGCTCCTATAATTCACCCCTCCACTTT
TRBD1,TRBJ2-1,TRBV5-1,few,CASSPQGLGDNEQFF,TGCGCCAGCAGCCCACAGGGGTTAGGGGACAATGAGCAGTTCTTC
TRBD1,TRBJ2-7,TRBV5-6,.,CASSLETGGEYEQYF,TGTGCCAGCAGCTTAGAGACAGGGGGCGAATACGAGCAGTACTTC
.,TRBJ2-7,TRBV10-3,.,CAISESYSYEQYF,TGTGCCATCAGTGAATCCTACTCCTACGAGCAGTACTTC
.,TRBJ2-6,TRBV14,.,CASSQEVGGLAVLTF,TGTGCCAGCAGCCAAGAAGTGGGGGGTTTGGCGGTCCTGACTTTC
TRBD1,TRBJ2-3,TRBV9,.,CASSVISGGGTDTQYF,TGTGCCAGCAGCGTAATCTCAGGGGGCGGCACAGATACGCAGTATTTT
.,TRBJ1-2,TRBV4-2,once,CASSQEPGIPRRDGYTF,TGTGCCAGCAGCCAAGAACCCGGTATTCCACGCCGGGATGGCTACACCTTC
TRBD1,TRBJ1-1,TRBV29-1,.,CSVEVRGQAEAFF,TGCAGCGTTGAAGTCAGGGGGCAGGCTGAAGCTTTCTTT
.,TRBJ2-7,TRBV30,.,CACLISYEQYF,TGTGCCTGCCTAATCTCCTACGAGCAGTACTTC
.,TRBJ2-5,TRBV7-2,.,CASSLNRDLGTQYF,TGTGCCAGCAGCCTCAACCGGGACTTGGGGACCCAGTACTTC
.,TRBJ1-2,TRBV7-9,.,CASSLTEGYTF,TGTGCCAGCAGCTTAACAGAAGGCTACACCTTC
.,TRBJ1-4,TRBV2,once,CASREVVGKLFF,TGTGCCAGCCGAGAGGTTGTGGGAAAACTGTTTTTT
TRBD1,TRBJ1-2,TRBV7-9,once,CASSPRQGTGYGYTF,TGTGCCAGCAGCCCCCGACAGGGGACGGGCTATGGCTACACCTTC
.,TRBJ2-1,TRBV13,.,CASNLGEFRVEEFF,TGTGCCAGCAACTTAGGAGAATTCAGGGTAGAGGAGTTCTTC
.,TRBJ1-5,TRBV7-2,.,CASSLATDPGNQPQHF,TGTGCCAGCAGCTTAGCCACAGACCCAGGCAATCAGCCCCAGCATTTT
.,TRBJ1-3,TRBV4-3,.,CASSQERWSSGNTIYF,TGCGCCAGCAGCCAAGAACGTTGGAGCTCTGGAAACACCATATATTTT
TRBD1,TRBJ1-1,TRBV4-3,.,CASSQEATGGVPWEAFF,TGCGCCAGCAGCCAAGAAGCAACAGGGGGCGTCCCTTGGGAAGCTTTCTTT
.,TRBJ2-2,TRBV4-2,.,CASSPLDSTNTGELFF,TGTGCCAGCAGCCCCCTTGACAGTACGAACACCGGGGAGCTGTTTTTT
.,TRBJ2-7,TRBV27,.,CASSAQGWEQYF,TGTGCCAGCAGTGCACAGGGTTGGGAGCAGTACTTC
.,TRBJ1-2,TRBV6-5,.,CASSYSESGRGGYTF,TGTGCCAGCAGTTACTCGGAGTCGGGGAGGGGTGGCTACACCTTC
.,TRBJ1-3,TRBV5-8,.,CASSYGSYSGNTIYF,TGTGCCAGCAGCTACGGGAGCTACTCTGGAAACACCATATATTTT
TRBD1,TRBJ2-2,TRBV28,once,CASRPTGANTGELFF,TGTGCCAGCAGGCCCACAGGGGCGAACACCGGGGAGCTGTTTTTT
.,TRBJ2-3,TRBV29-1,once,CSVEGLGGKTDTQYF,TGCAGCGTTGAAGGGCTAGGGGGTAAGACAGATACGCAGTATTTT
.,TRBJ1-1,TRBV6-5,once,CASSTSHGRTEAFF,TGTGCCAGCAGTACTTCTCACGGGAGGACTGAAGCTTTCTTT
TRBD1,TRBJ1-3,TRBV7-2,.,CASSLQGGTFRGNTIYF,TGTGCCAGCAGCCTACAGGGGGGAACTTTCCGAGGAAACACCATATATTTT
.,TRBJ1-5,TRBV2,.,CASSAEQGSNQPQHF,TGTGCCAGCAGTGCGGAACAGGGTAGCAATCAGCCCCAGCATTTT
TRBD1,TRBJ2-7,TRBV4-1,once,CASSQKEDRGSYEQYF,TGCGCCAGCAGCCAAAAGGAGGACAGGGGATCGTACGAGCAGTACTTC
.,TRBJ1-2,TRBV6-1,.,CASSEVMYATSLNYGYTF,TGTGCCAGCAGTGAAGTGATGTACGCCACATCCCTTAACTATGGCTACACCTTC
.,TRBJ1-2,TRBV9,.,CASSGTPGPQGGGYTF,TGTGCCAGCAGCGGGACTCCGGGACCCCAAGGGGGTGGCTACACCTTC
.,TRBJ1-3,TRBV7-6,.,CASSFGVDSAGNTIYF,TGTGCCAGCAGCTTTGGCGTCGACAGTGCTGGAAACACCATATATTTT